This T cell receptor (beta chain) comes out of a study of blood T cell repertoires in COVID-19. Study at large: PBMCs, B-cell-depleted T cells, or T cells provided the cDNA or gDNA that made up the material.

A single count supports this clone. As handled by the study authors: Estimation of nucleated cell counts was performed using reference gene primer amplification. TCRdb keeps only in-frame clones here, not all; method: immunoSEQ multiplex PCR. That table furnishes V, J and clone size, whereas the DNA furnished D and trimming. The sample shows about 100,000 clones, roughly four fifths of them seen only once. This clonotype was obtained from a woman in her 70s with acute or convalescent COVID-19. What was sequenced was peripheral blood.

The CDR3 sequence: CASSIASGPEAFF. The CDR3 DNA is TGTGCCAGTAGTATCGCTTCAGGGCCTGAAGCTTTCTTT. The rearrangement joins TRBV19 to TRBJ1-1, with D possibly TRBD1 on 5 matching bases. Germline CDR1 LNHDA, CDR2 SQIVND (reference sequence). V lost 3 bases, J lost 6 bases, and 11 bases lay in between. This CDR3 is 13 amino acids long. Together with reference TRBV19 and TRBJ1-1, the CDR3 gives the full variable domain: DGGITQSPKYLFRKEGQNVTLSCEQNLNHDAMYWYRQDPGQGLRLIYYSQIVNDFQKGDIAEGYSVSREKKESFPLTVTSAQKNPTAFYLCASSIASGPEAFFGQGTRLTVV.